In its sample, the clone carrying this T cell receptor beta chain is medium-sized. This CDR3 comprises 13 residues. CDR1 and CDR2 from the germline V gene are SGHNT and YENEEA. V lost 4 bases, J lost 9 bases, and 13 bases lay in between. This sample stems from a study of tumor-infiltrating lymphocytes in primary liver carcinoma. As for the study in general: Staging placed the tumors at T1-T3 N0M0, and they measured about 4 to 11 cm across.

Unsorted whole blood supplied the blood RNA, and germline DNA was isolated too. Prior to surgery, four milliliters of peripheral blood were drawn. cDNA specific to TCR beta was made from approximately 0.55 ug of total RNA, with a constant-region primer employed for priming. Three rounds of nested multiplex PCR with slightly modified ARM-PCR produced TCR beta libraries. TRBV1-TRBV30 forward and Cbeta reverse primers drove the first two roughly 10-cycle rounds. TCRdb re-derived calls from the multiplex PCR reads in MiXCR, one entry per CDR3 protein. The sample lists approximately 320,000 distinct CDR3 sequences, approximately 54% seen once, with around 15% in the top ten.

Input material: peripheral blood. This TCR derives from a woman aged 25 to 39 with primary liver carcinoma and hepatitis B virus infection. The V gene is TRBV11-3, the J gene TRBJ2-1, with D perhaps TRBD2 (6 bases). CDR3 sequence: CASSSRGRGEQFF. Written as DNA, the CDR3 is TGTGCCAGCAGCTCCCGGGGGAGAGGTGAGCAGTTCTTC.